The 16 T cell receptor beta chains presented below share a single source sample, sequenced in a study of cytomegalovirus exposure and HLA in healthy donors. PCR was performed using 60 Vbeta and 13 Jbeta primers. Assay: immunoSEQ multiplex PCR; the TCRdb copy retains only in-frame clones and omits some. Counted here are about 160,000 clones, about 82% occurring once; the ten biggest clones make up 2.4%. Sequenced sample: PBMCs. These receptors were taken from a male donor in good health and CMV-seronegative.

The rearrangement links TRBV21-1 to TRBJ1-3. TRBV21-1 is given as a pseudogene. This CDR3 has 12 amino acids. CDR3 sequence reads: CASQFRGNTIYF. CDR3 sequence (DNA): TGTGCCAGCCAATTCCGGGGAAACACCATATATTTT.

This chain uses TRBV5-6 with TRBJ2-2; D is possibly TRBD2 (6 bases). CDR3 length equals 16 residues. V lost 0 bases and J lost 0, with 9 bases in between. Germline V gene data show CDR1 as SGHDT and CDR2 as YYEEEE. CDR3: CASSLVGGPNTGELFF. DNA for the CDR3: TGTGCCAGCAGCTTGGTTGGAGGGCCGAACACCGGGGAGCTGTTTTTT.

This chain connects TRBV21-1 to TRBJ1-1. TRBV21-1 is reported as a pseudogene. CDR3 length: 18 amino acids. CDR3 nucleotides: TGTGCCAGCAGCAAAGGAGGGAGGCGTAAACGGGGGAACACTGAAGCTTTCTTT. It codes for CASSKGGRRKRGNTEAFF.

This clone was counted only a few times. The chain uses TRBV7-9 and TRBJ1-1, with D maybe TRBD1 (5 bases). Germline V gives CDR1 SEHNR, CDR2 FQNEAQ (reference sequence). V lost 5 bases to trimming and J lost 2 bases, with 18 bases between them. There are 16 residues in the CDR3. In nucleotides, the CDR3 is TGTGCCAGCAGCCCAGTTCGCCAGGGAAGAAACACTGAAGCTTTCTTT. This translates into CASSPVRQGRNTEAFF.

On this clone itself: The identical CDR3 is also encoded by other nucleotide sequences in the sample. The rearrangement links TRBV5-1 to TRBJ2-3; tentative D call: TRBD2 (5 bases). V lost 1 base and J lost 1, with 10 bases in between. This CDR3 has 15 amino acids. Germline V gives CDR1 SGHRS, CDR2 YFSETQ. The CDR3 loop is CASSLRGTGTDTQYF. CDR3 in DNA: TGCGCCAGCAGCTTGCGGGGTACGGGCACAGATACGCAGTATTTT.

The CDR3 reads CASSPQGRGYEQYF. Here the CDR3 DNA reads TGTGCCAGCAGCCCTCAGGGGCGCGGGTACGAGCAGTACTTC. J is TRBJ2-7 and V is TRBV7-9, with D perhaps matching TRBD1 (6 bases). The length of the CDR3 is 14 residues. Germline V CDR1 and CDR2: SEHNR, FQNEAQ (reference sequence). Trimming left V 5 bases short and J 4 bases short, with 15 bases between.

The CDR3 nucleotides read TGCAGCGCTGAGGACAGGGGGCGAAGAGATGAGCAGTTCTTC. Translation: CSAEDRGRRDEQFF. The chain combines TRBV29-1 with TRBJ2-1; 11 positions agree with TRBD1. In germline, CDR1 is SQVTM, CDR2 ANQGSEA. CDR3 length: 14 residues. The V segment lost 7 bases and the J segment 8 bases; nucleotides outside the gene matches: 10.

The chain recombines TRBV11-2 with TRBJ1-5, with 9 bases matching TRBD1. Germline V lookup: CDR1 SGHAT, CDR2 FQNNGV. The trim removed 0 bases at V and 4 bases at J, leaving 1 base unmatched. The CDR3 extends over 15 amino acids. As DNA, the CDR3 is TGTGCCAGCAGCTTAGAAGGACAGGGGAATCAGCCCCAGCATTTT. This sequence encodes CASSLEGQGNQPQHF.

V is TRBV7-2 and J is TRBJ2-1, with TRBD2 identical over 7 bases. V lost 1 base to trimming and J lost 4 bases; unmatched junction nucleotides: 1. The CDR3 is made up of 14 amino acids. Germline values: CDR1 SGHTA, CDR2 FQGNSA. CDR3 in amino acids: CASSLVGLYNEQFF. DNA of the CDR3: TGTGCCAGCAGCTTAGTGGGACTATACAATGAGCAGTTCTTC.

CDR3 DNA: TGTGCCAGCAGCCCGGGGGGGAGGGGAAACGAGCAGTACTTC. Amino acid sequence: CASSPGGRGNEQYF. The chain uses TRBV7-8 and TRBJ2-7, with 8 bases matching TRBD2. The CDR3 spans 14 residues. Germline-derived CDR1 and CDR2 are SGHVS and FQNEAQ. Unmatched junction bases numbered 8, after V lost 5 bases and J lost 5 bases.

This clone was seen a single time. This chain links TRBV7-3 with TRBJ2-2; 9 nucleotides agree with TRBD1. The germline gives CDR1 SGHTA, CDR2 FQGTGA. J was trimmed by 0 bases and V by 5 bases; bases with no gene match: 7. The CDR3 runs 17 residues. In DNA, the CDR3 is TGTGCCAGCAGCCCGGACAGGGGCCTTGCGAACACCGGGGAGCTGTTTTTT. Translation gives CASSPDRGLANTGELFF.

This chain connects TRBV4-2 to TRBJ2-3; a possible D gene is TRBD2 (6 bases). In germline, CDR1 is LGHNA, CDR2 YNFKEQ. V was shortened by 0 bases and J by 0 bases, with 7 bases between the two germline ends. This CDR3 contains 15 residues. CDR3: CASSQERGSTDTQYF. Here the CDR3 DNA reads TGTGCCAGCAGCCAAGAGCGGGGAAGCACAGATACGCAGTATTTT.

The J gene is TRBJ2-1, the V gene TRBV7-6; 8 nucleotides line up with TRBD2. V dropped 5 bases and J dropped 0; count of bases not matched to a gene: 9. CDR1 and CDR2 (germline): SGHVS, FNYEAQ. CDR3 length equals 17 residues. In DNA, the CDR3 is TGTGCCAGCAGCGCCGTTTCAAGCGGGAGCTCCTACAATGAGCAGTTCTTC. Translated: CASSAVSSGSSYNEQFF.

As concerns this clone: A junction end diverges from the germline sequence, so it may reflect a read error. The V call is TRBV5-4, the J call TRBJ1-2; no reliable D call. The CDR3 consists of 15 residues. In germline, CDR1 is SGHNT, CDR2 YYREEE (reference sequence). CDR3 loop: CASSPQPGVNYGYPF. In nucleotides, the CDR3 is TGTGCCAGCAGCCCTCAACCCGGGGTTAACTATGGCTACCCCTTC.

The genes are TRBV27 and TRBJ2-7; TRBD2 agrees at 7 bases. CDR3 length: 11 residues. Germline lookup yields CDR1 MNHEY and CDR2 SMNVEV (reference sequence). The V segment lost 7 bases and the J segment 6 bases; nucleotides outside the gene matches: 3. The CDR3 DNA reads TGTGCCAGCAAGGGAGGGATCGAGCAGTACTTC. As protein: CASKGGIEQYF.

The V call is TRBV7-9, the J call TRBJ1-4; possible D gene TRBD1, 6 bases. Trimming left V 4 bases short and J 10 bases short, with 16 bases between. From germline, CDR1 is SEHNR and CDR2 FQNEAQ (reference sequence). The CDR3 totals 14 residues. The CDR3 here is CASSSRQGNGKLFF. The CDR3, as DNA: TGTGCCAGCAGCTCTCGGCAGGGGAACGGAAAACTGTTTTTT.